One and the same sample provided the 24 T cell receptor beta chains below, sequenced in a study of blood T cell repertoires in COVID-19 (dated by TCRdb to 2020 to 2022). Libraries were constructed by the immunoSEQ multiplex PCR assay. Here the immuneACCESS table is served through TCRdb, limited to in-frame sequences with V and J called. Missing clones are a known gap in these copies; in checked studies unresolved V genes cover under half, and the rest lacks a known reason. In all, the sample holds roughly 99,000 clones, and roughly 80% of those were seen once. Of the sample, around 4.2% is held by the ten largest clones. Sequenced sample: peripheral blood. The receptor set was obtained from a human donor in a cohort sampled during active COVID-19.

This clone is a singleton in its sample. The CDR3: CAGGRHNEQFF. The CDR3 bases are TGTGCAGGGGGTAGACACAATGAGCAGTTCTTC. This chain uses TRBV2 with TRBJ2-1; tentatively, D is TRBD1 (6 bases). The germline CDR1 and CDR2 sequences are SNHLY and FYNNEI. The CDR3 length is 11 residues.

The chain has TRBV5-4 and TRBJ2-5; 11 bases fit TRBD2. V dropped 0 bases and J dropped 5; count of bases not matched to a gene: 3. The CDR3 extends over 15 amino acids. Germline-derived CDR1 and CDR2 are SGHNT and YYREEE (reference sequence). This chain's CDR3 is CASSLGLAGSETQYF. The CDR3 coding sequence is TGTGCCAGCAGCTTGGGACTAGCGGGATCGGAGACCCAGTACTTC.

The V and J genes are TRBV4-3 and TRBJ2-3; TRBD1 matches 7 bases. Germline V gene sequence: CDR1 LGHNA, CDR2 YSLEER. J gave up 0 bases and V 1 base, and 13 bases lay outside the gene matches. The CDR3 has 19 residues. CDR3 protein: CASSQGYTGELLSTDTQYF. The CDR3 DNA follows: TGCGCCAGCAGCCAAGGATACACAGGGGAACTACTTAGCACAGATACGCAGTATTTT.

The genes are TRBV19 and TRBJ1-2, with a weak D call TRBD1 (5 bases). This CDR3 has 14 residues. Germline CDR1 is LNHDA and CDR2 is SQIVND (reference sequence). V was pared by 6 bases and J by 4 bases, with 15 bases between. Here the CDR3 reads CASSLDAGIYGYTF. The CDR3 DNA reads TGTGCCAGTAGCCTAGACGCAGGGATCTATGGCTACACCTTC.

The rearrangement links TRBV7-9 to TRBJ2-1; 10 bases fit TRBD2. J lost 1 base, V lost 4 bases, and 4 bases had no gene match. Germline V CDR1 and CDR2: SEHNR, FQNEAQ (reference sequence). The length of the CDR3 is 16 residues. CDR3 loop: CASSSPSGSSYNEQFF. The CDR3 region has the DNA TGTGCCAGCAGCTCACCTAGCGGGAGTTCCTACAATGAGCAGTTCTTC.

V usage is TRBV4-3 and J usage is TRBJ1-6, with 7 bases fitting TRBD1. Germline CDR1 is LGHNA and CDR2 is YSLEER. The CDR3 length is 17 residues. V shed 0 bases, J shed 9 bases, and the junction held 11 bases outside the gene matches. The CDR3 protein is CASSQEADRVWSSPLHF. The CDR3 DNA follows: TGCGCCAGCAGCCAAGAAGCCGACAGGGTTTGGTCTTCACCCCTCCACTTT.

The chain joins TRBV10-3 to TRBJ2-1; 11 bases match TRBD2. The CDR3 sequence is 15 residues long. V dropped 2 bases and J dropped 3; count of bases not matched to a gene: 0. Germline loops: CDR1 ENHRY, CDR2 SYGVKD. CDR3 sequence reads: CAISEGTSGYNEQFF. Here the CDR3 DNA reads TGTGCCATCAGTGAGGGGACTAGCGGCTACAATGAGCAGTTCTTC.

The V gene is TRBV7-2, the J gene TRBJ2-4; 7 bases match TRBD1. CDR1 is SGHTA, CDR2 FQGNSA, per germline. V lost 5 bases and J lost 7; bases outside the gene matches: 8. The CDR3 has 14 residues. CDR3 in amino acids: CASSSRQGMNIQYF. The CDR3 region has the DNA TGTGCCAGCAGCAGCAGACAGGGAATGAACATTCAGTACTTC.

This clone was observed a few times. V and J are TRBV25-1 and TRBJ1-5; 8 bases map to TRBD1. V lost 4 bases and J lost 2; bases outside the gene matches: 4. The germline gives CDR1 MGHDK, CDR2 SYGVNS. This CDR3 contains 15 residues. The CDR3 DNA reads TGTGCCAGCAGTGCAGGACAGGGCGGCAATCAGCCCCAGCATTTT. It encodes CASSAGQGGNQPQHF.

This clone was counted only a few times. This sample also contains other DNA sequences that code for the same CDR3. This chain uses TRBV27 with TRBJ1-2; D is perhaps TRBD1 (6 bases). CDR3 size: 12 residues. V gave up 4 bases and J gave up 5 bases, with 8 bases separating them. Germline CDR1 and CDR2: MNHEY and SMNVEV (reference sequence). The CDR3 is CASSSQGYGYTF. The CDR3, as DNA: TGTGCCAGCAGTTCACAGGGTTATGGCTACACCTTC.

V is TRBV19 and J is TRBJ2-4, with 7 bases fitting TRBD1. Trimming at V came to 2 bases and at J to 1 base, leaving 5 bases not matched to a gene. This CDR3 has 16 residues. CDR1 and CDR2 from the germline V gene are LNHDA and SQIVND (reference sequence). Written as DNA, the CDR3 is TGTGCCAGTAGTATATTGGGGGACAGTGCCAAAAACATTCAGTACTTC. Encoded protein: CASSILGDSAKNIQYF.

This clone was picked up one time. The chain employs TRBV28 and TRBJ1-1; D remains ambiguous. V lost 6 bases and J lost 1, with 15 bases in between. The CDR3 is made up of 15 amino acids. Per the germline V gene, CDR1 is MDHEN and CDR2 is SYDVKM. The CDR3 region is CASSSVVRQNTEAFF. CDR3 in DNA: TGTGCCAGCAGCTCGGTAGTCCGACAGAACACTGAAGCTTTCTTT.

V and J are TRBV7-3 and TRBJ2-3, with TRBD2 as a possible D gene (6 bases). Germline V gene data show CDR1 as SGHTA and CDR2 as FQGTGA. Between the trimmed V and J ends, which lost 2 bases and 5 bases, there was a span of 14 bases. The CDR3 contains 15 residues. The CDR3 protein is CASSLAGSPGDTQYF. CDR3 nucleotides: TGTGCCAGCAGCTTAGCCGGGAGCCCCGGAGATACGCAGTATTTT.

The chain combines TRBV4-3 with TRBJ2-1, with 8 nucleotides matching TRBD2. The CDR3 extends over 14 amino acids. Germline V CDR1 and CDR2: LGHNA, YSLEER. The ends lost 6 bases at V and 6 bases at J; junction bases unmatched: 7. The CDR3 DNA follows: TGCGCCAGCAGTTCCCCCCGGGGGGGCAATGAGCAGTTCTTC. Its translation: CASSSPRGGNEQFF.

The chain combines TRBV18 with TRBJ1-2; 11 bases match TRBD1. CDR3 size: 18 residues. Germline assignment: CDR1 KGHSH and CDR2 LQKENI. V shed 3 bases, J shed 3 bases, and the junction held 12 bases outside the gene matches. The CDR3 sequence is CASSPSQDRGLRDYGYTF. For the CDR3, the DNA is TGTGCCAGCTCACCTTCTCAGGACAGGGGGCTTCGGGACTATGGCTACACCTTC.

The rearrangement joins TRBV4-3 to TRBJ2-2; 9 nucleotides align to TRBD1. The junction had 10 bases not matched to a gene; V was cut back by 2 bases and J by 6 bases. This CDR3 has 17 residues. CDR1 LGHNA and CDR2 YSLEER come from the germline V gene. The CDR3 bases are TGCGCCAGCAGCCAACCTCCGGGACAGGGAATACCCGGGGAGCTGTTTTTT. Protein product: CASSQPPGQGIPGELFF.

The V gene is TRBV28, the J gene TRBJ2-7, with TRBD2 matching 15 bases. This CDR3 is 15 amino acids long. After removal of 6 bases from V and 5 bases from J, the junction contained 5 bases not matched to a gene. In germline, CDR1 is MDHEN, CDR2 SYDVKM. DNA of the CDR3: TGTGCCAGCAGGAGCGGGACTAGCGGGAGGAACGAGCAGTACGTC. Its protein product is CASRSGTSGRNEQYV.

The chain uses TRBV25-1 and TRBJ1-1, with 8 bases matching TRBD1. The CDR3 is made up of 13 amino acids. Germline assignment: CDR1 MGHDK and CDR2 SYGVNS. V dropped 7 bases and J dropped 5; count of bases not matched to a gene: 6. The CDR3 is CASTTGGRTEAFF. As DNA, the CDR3 is TGTGCCAGCACCACAGGGGGTCGGACTGAAGCTTTCTTT.

The chain joins TRBV7-2 to TRBJ1-2; no firm D call. The CDR3 totals 12 residues. CDR1 and CDR2 (germline): SGHTA, FQGNSA. Between the trimmed V and J ends, which lost 2 bases and 3 bases, there was a span of 4 bases. CDR3 DNA: TGTGCCAGCAGCTTATCCGACTATGGCTACACCTTC. It codes for CASSLSDYGYTF. Variable domain in full (rest from reference TRBV7-2 and TRBJ1-2): GAGVSQSPSNKVTEKGKDVELRCDPISGHTALYWYRQSLGQGLEFLIYFQGNSAPDKSGLPSDRFSAERTGGSVSTLTIQRTQQEDSAVYLCASSLSDYGYTFGSGTRLTVV.

J is TRBJ2-7 and V is TRBV4-1; TRBD1 matches at 9 bases. V lost 2 bases and J lost 6; bases outside the gene matches: 14. Germline lookup yields CDR1 MGHRA and CDR2 YSYEKL. The length of the CDR3 is 17 residues. The DNA for the CDR3 is TGCGCCAGCAGCCAAAATGATCTAGGGACAGGGAATGGCGAGCAGTACTTC. Its translation is CASSQNDLGTGNGEQYF.

J is TRBJ2-2 and V is TRBV7-8, with D perhaps TRBD1 (6 bases). The CDR3 contains 13 residues. The germline gives CDR1 SGHVS, CDR2 FQNEAQ. V shed 7 bases and J shed 6 bases, with 12 bases lying between them. Here the CDR3 reads CASKAGAPGELFF. CDR3 coding DNA: TGTGCCAGCAAGGCAGGGGCCCCCGGGGAGCTGTTTTTT.

V and J are TRBV5-5 and TRBJ1-4; TRBD1 agrees at 8 bases. This CDR3 has 14 residues. The V gene's germline CDR1 is SGHKS and CDR2 YYEKEE (reference sequence). J was trimmed by 11 bases and V by 3 bases; bases with no gene match: 9. CDR3 nucleotides: TGTGCCAGCAGCTCGGGGACAGGATCGTGGAAACTGTTTTTT. Residues: CASSSGTGSWKLFF.

The CDR3 DNA reads TGTGCCAGCAGCCCCGACAGAAACTATGGCTACACCTTC. Translation gives CASSPDRNYGYTF. The chain recombines TRBV16 with TRBJ1-2; D perhaps matches TRBD1 (5 bases). This CDR3 comprises 13 residues. The V gene lost 4 bases and the J gene lost 2 bases, with 8 bases spanning the gap. Germline V gene data show CDR1 as KGHSY and CDR2 as FQNENV.

This chain connects TRBV9 to TRBJ1-2, with TRBD1 matching 7 bases. Germline assignment: CDR1 SGDLS and CDR2 YYNGEE. V gave up 6 bases and J gave up 8 bases; unmatched junction bases: 10. The CDR3 length is 13 residues. CDR3 sequence (DNA): TGTGCCAGCACCGAGGAGGGGGCGCGGGGCTACACCTTC. This translates into CASTEEGARGYTF.